This T cell receptor beta chain was sequenced during a study of regulatory T cells in long-lasting Graves disease. Overall study: Over 5 years of antithyroid drugs with positive TSH receptor antibodies was taken to mean persistent Graves' disease. The study's findings and limits: The TCR repertoire of persistent Graves' patients was less diverse than that of newly diagnosed ones.

This clonotype has a count of ten or more. Its antigen is as yet unknown. The authors built TCR beta libraries using iRepertoire HTBI primers and Arm-PCR of CDR3 regions. In TCRdb, the multiplex PCR reads were re-called with MiXCR into one record per CDR3 protein. This table holds around 460,000 distinct CDR3 sequences, 22% found once. The time point: persistent/refractory GD, antithyroid drugs over 5 years with positive TRAb. RNA extracted from PBMCs served as the sequencing template. The origin of this receptor is a female donor with Graves disease. The source was peripheral blood mononuclear cells (PBMCs), collected when the disease was refractory, from a patient treated with antithyroid drugs.

The CDR3 bases are TGTGCCAGCAGTTTATTTGGGCTAGCCGGGGAGCTGTTTTTT. As protein: CASSLFGLAGELFF. V and J are TRBV28 and TRBJ2-2, with no clear D. This CDR3 is 14 amino acids long. Germline V CDR1 and CDR2: MDHEN, SYDVKM. V was trimmed by 1 base and J by 6 bases, leaving 9 bases between them.